This T cell receptor beta chain was obtained from a study of tissue T cells after allogeneic stem cell transplantation. The CDR3 totals 12 residues. Trimming removed 7 bases at V and 0 bases at J, with 4 bases between. Per germline, CDR1 KGHPV and CDR2 FQNQEV (reference sequence). Regarding time point: mouse harvest day 14 after allogeneic transplant. Each mouse received 10^7 T-cell-depleted marrow cells plus 10^6 splenic CD5+ T cells by tail vein. In the case of this clone: Mouse gene names and germline throughout. From the germline J gene comes the end of the CDR3, since the read stops 1 residue before it.

Clones were sequenced by immunoSEQ multiplex PCR, and TCRdb holds only the in-frame ones, with some missing. The repertoire has just over 3,000 clones, approximately 48% of them found once; the top ten carry about 33%. The TCR was taken from a female BALB/c mouse given C57BL/6 T cells with graft-versus-host disease after an allogeneic hematopoietic cell transplant. Material: gut tissue. The chain combines TRBV26 with TRBJ1-3, with unresolved D. The part of the CDR3 DNA that was read is TGTGCCAGCACTAATTCTGGAAATACGCTCTAT. Translating it yields CASTNSGNTLY. The full CDR3 sequence reads CASTNSGNTLYF. Full variable domain (rest looked up from reference TRBV26 and TRBJ1-3): NSKVIQTPRYLVKGQGQKAKMRCIPEKGHPVVFWYQQNKNNEFKFLINFQNQEVLQQIDMTEKRFSAECPSNSPCSLEIQSSEAGDSALYLCASTNSGNTLYFGEGSRLIVV.